Listed below are T cell receptor beta chains from one sample, sequenced in a study of siplizumab effects on memory and regulatory T cells. The method was immunoSEQ multiplex PCR; TCRdb's version includes in-frame clones alone and lacks a portion of them. The table has around 100,000 clones, 94% seen once. The sample taken for sequencing was Tregs sorted from blood. These receptors were taken from a human donor in good health. Each CDR3 is given with its conserved first and last residue. The D gene is left open where the match is weak. The size field is filled for only some rows; it gives once, few, many or a size class.

NA	TRBD2	TRBV27	TRBJ2-7	TGTGCCAGCAGTTTGCTAGCGGGAGTTTACGAGCAGTACTTC	CASSLLAGVYEQYF
NA	TRBD2	TRBV27	TRBJ2-7	TGTGCCAGCAGTCTTCTAGCGGGAGCATCCTACGAGCAGTACTTC	CASSLLAGASYEQYF
once	NA	TRBV6-1	TRBJ2-2	TGTGCCAGCAGTATCAGCAACACCGGGGAGCTGTTTTTT	CASSISNTGELFF
NA	NA	TRBV19	TRBJ1-2	TGTGCCAGTAGAGGAGGGGGAGTTGGCGGCTACACCTTC	CASRGGGVGGYTF
NA	NA	TRBV28	TRBJ1-4	TGTGCCAGCAGTTTTCCTGGGGGGCGCGTCGGAAAACTGTTTTTT	CASSFPGGRVGKLFF
NA	NA	TRBV2	TRBJ2-5	TGTGCCAGCGGGGGGTTCCAAGAGACCCAGTACTTC	CASGGFQETQYF
NA	NA	TRBV28	TRBJ1-2	TGTGCCAGCAGTTTGGTGGGAGAGCGAGGCTATGGCTACACCTTC	CASSLVGERGYGYTF
NA	NA	TRBV7-9	TRBJ1-4	TGTGCCAGCAGCCCCCGGACAGCTAAAAATGAAAAACTGTTTTTT	CASSPRTAKNEKLFF
NA	NA	TRBV5-1	TRBJ2-3	TGCGCCAGCAGACGAACGGGGACGACAGATACGCAGTATTTT	CASRRTGTTDTQYF
NA	NA	TRBV7-2	TRBJ2-6	TGTGCCAGCAGCTTGAAGGGGACGAATGGGGCCAACGTCCTGACTTTC	CASSLKGTNGANVLTF
NA	NA	TRBV10-1	TRBJ1-1	TGCGCCAGCGGGCCCTCCGGAAACACTGAAGCTTTCTTT	CASGPSGNTEAFF
NA	TRBD2	TRBV6-1	TRBJ2-5	TGTGCCAGCAGTGAATCAAAAACTAGCGGGAGCGACTTGAAGTGGGAGACCCAGTACTTC	CASSESKTSGSDLKWETQYF
once	NA	TRBV5-5	TRBJ2-7	TGTGCCAGCAGCTCGGATGTTCACGGCGGGCTTACCTCCTACGAGCAGTACTTC	CASSSDVHGGLTSYEQYF
NA	TRBD2	TRBV7-9	TRBJ2-7	TGTGCCAGCAGCTTACGAGGGCGTGGACTAGCCCCGGACTCCTACGAGCAGTACTTC	CASSLRGRGLAPDSYEQYF
NA	NA	TRBV29-1	TRBJ2-3	TGCAGCGTTGACGGCCGAGGCACAGATACGCAGTATTTT	CSVDGRGTDTQYF
NA	NA	TRBV7-2	TRBJ1-2	TGTGCCAGCAGCTTACATCTTCGTATCGGGGGCAACTATGGCTACACCTTC	CASSLHLRIGGNYGYTF
NA	NA	TRBV5-1	TRBJ2-7	TGCGCCAGCAGCTTGGTGGCAGCTTCCTACGAGCAGTACTTC	CASSLVAASYEQYF
NA	TRBD2	TRBV5-6	TRBJ2-5	TGTGCCAGCAGCTTCCTAAAGCGGGAGATTAAAGAGACCCAGTACTTC	CASSFLKREIKETQYF
NA	NA	TRBV5-1	TRBJ1-2	TGCGCCAGCAGCTTGGGAGGAGAGACGGGGCTTGGCTACACCTTC	CASSLGGETGLGYTF
NA	NA	TRBV9	TRBJ2-1	TGTGCCAGCAGCGCCCACTTGCGCTCGAGCTCCTACAATGAGCAGTTCTTC	CASSAHLRSSSYNEQFF
NA	TRBD1	TRBV19	TRBJ2-2	TGTGCCAGTAGGATACAGGGGGCGGGCGGGGAGCTGTTTTTT	CASRIQGAGGELFF
NA	TRBD2	TRBV5-1	TRBJ2-1	TGCGCCAGCAGCAGACTAGCGGGAGTGTCTGAGCAGTTCTTC	CASSRLAGVSEQFF
NA	NA	TRBV7-9	TRBJ2-2	TGTGCCAGCAGCTTTGGCCGGGGGGCGAATACCGGGGAGCTGTTTTTT	CASSFGRGANTGELFF
NA	TRBD2	TRBV6-1	TRBJ2-7	TGTGCCAGCAGTGCAAAGCGGGATACCTACGAGCAGTACTTC	CASSAKRDTYEQYF
NA	NA	TRBV7-9	TRBJ1-5	TGTGCCAGCAGCCCGGCCAGGGCGGAGGGCAATCAGCCCCAGCATTTT	CASSPARAEGNQPQHF
NA	NA	TRBV9	TRBJ2-1	TGTGCCAGCAGCGGCCGGGCAAATGAGCAGTTCTTC	CASSGRANEQFF
NA	NA	TRBV6-5	TRBJ2-7	TGTGCCAGCAGTTACTCCAGTAGCTCCTACGAGCAGTACTTC	CASSYSSSSYEQYF
NA	TRBD1	TRBV18	TRBJ2-4	TGTGCCAGCCGAACCGGACTGCCGCTCCGGGACAGGGGCAAAAACATTCAGTACTTC	CASRTGLPLRDRGKNIQYF
NA	NA	TRBV4-1	TRBJ1-3	TGCGCCAGCAGCCAAGTCAGGGCTGGAAACACCATATATTTT	CASSQVRAGNTIYF
once	TRBD1	TRBV27	TRBJ1-1	TGTGCCAGCAGAAGACAGGGAGGGAACACTGAAGCTTTCTTT	CASRRQGGNTEAFF